The following is a T cell receptor beta chain sequence with its context. This sample stems from a study of T cell responses to AZD1222 COVID-19 vaccine. The CDR3 runs to 12 residues. CDR1 and CDR2 (germline): SGHRS, YFSETQ. Trimming took off 5 bases at V and 0 bases at J, with 6 bases between the two ends. Here immunoSEQ multiplex PCR was the method, and the copy in TCRdb shows in-frame clones only, minus some. The table lists around 150,000 clones, 92% of them singletons. The material was peripheral blood, obtained 28 days after the second AZD1222 dose. V and J are TRBV5-1 and TRBJ2-7; D remains ambiguous. The clonotype was recovered from an adult who received the AZD1222 COVID-19 vaccine. CDR3 in DNA: TGCGCCAGCAGTCCTAGCTCCTACGAGCAGTACTTC. Encoded protein: CASSPSSYEQYF. Drawing the rest from reference TRBV5-1 and TRBJ2-7, the complete variable domain is KAGVTQTPRYLIKTRGQQVTLSCSPISGHRSVSWYQQTPGQGLQFLFEYFSETQRNKGNFPGRFSGRQFSNSRSEMNVSTLELGDSALYLCASSPSSYEQYFGPGTRLTVT.